The present T cell receptor (beta chain) was sequenced within a study of shared clonotypes between healthy human individuals. Regarding the study as a whole: As a rule, naive subsets had a larger estimated richness than memory subsets.

Naive CD8 cells lacked CD45RO and underwent positive selection for CCR7, leaving out terminally differentiated effector memory CD45RA+ cells. Details on this clone: Antigen specificity is unknown.

TCRdb keeps only in-frame clones here, not all; method: immunoSEQ multiplex PCR. In the table there are 2 million to 2.5 million clones, approximately 94% of which are singletons. V was clipped by 0 bases and J by 6 bases; unmatched bases: 10. The CDR3 covers 18 residues. Per the germline V gene, CDR1 is SGHKS and CDR2 is YYEKEE (reference sequence). The receptor comes from a young man in good health. The specimen was naive CD8+ T cells sorted from blood. The chain carries TRBV5-5 and TRBJ2-2, with 11 positions matching TRBD1. The CDR3 reads CASSLVGQGVGTPGELFF. The CDR3 bases are TGTGCCAGCAGCTTGGTGGGACAGGGGGTCGGGACACCCGGGGAGCTGTTTTTT. Full variable domain (rest looked up from reference TRBV5-5 and TRBJ2-2): DAGVTQSPTHLIKTRGQQVTLRCSPISGHKSVSWYQQVLGQGPQFIFQYYEKEERGRGNFPDRFSARQFPNYSSELNVNALLLGDSALYLCASSLVGQGVGTPGELFFGEGSRLTVL.